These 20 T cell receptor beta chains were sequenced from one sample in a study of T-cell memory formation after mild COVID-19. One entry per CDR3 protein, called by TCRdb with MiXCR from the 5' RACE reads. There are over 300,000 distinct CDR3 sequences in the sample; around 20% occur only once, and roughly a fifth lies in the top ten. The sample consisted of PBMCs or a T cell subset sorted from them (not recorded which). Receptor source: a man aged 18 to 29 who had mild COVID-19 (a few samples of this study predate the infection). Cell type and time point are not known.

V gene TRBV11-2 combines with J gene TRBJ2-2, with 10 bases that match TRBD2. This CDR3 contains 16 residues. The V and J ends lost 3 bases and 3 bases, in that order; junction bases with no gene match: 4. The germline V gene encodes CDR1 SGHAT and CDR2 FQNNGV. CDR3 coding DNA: TGTGCCAGCAGCTTTTCGACTAGCGGGTACACCGGGGAGCTGTTTTTT. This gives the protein CASSFSTSGYTGELFF.

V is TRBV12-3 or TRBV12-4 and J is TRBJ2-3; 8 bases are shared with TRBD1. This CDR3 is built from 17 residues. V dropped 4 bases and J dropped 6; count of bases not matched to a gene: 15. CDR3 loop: CASSSGWTGPDADTQYF. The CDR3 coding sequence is TGTGCCAGCAGTTCGGGATGGACAGGGCCGGATGCGGATACGCAGTATTTT.

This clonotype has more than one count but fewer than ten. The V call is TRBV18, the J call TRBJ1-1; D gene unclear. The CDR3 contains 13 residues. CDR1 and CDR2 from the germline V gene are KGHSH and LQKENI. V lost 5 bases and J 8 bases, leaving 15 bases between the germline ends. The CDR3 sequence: CASSSRTVQEAFF. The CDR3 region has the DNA TGTGCCAGCTCATCCCGGACCGTCCAGGAAGCTTTCTTT.

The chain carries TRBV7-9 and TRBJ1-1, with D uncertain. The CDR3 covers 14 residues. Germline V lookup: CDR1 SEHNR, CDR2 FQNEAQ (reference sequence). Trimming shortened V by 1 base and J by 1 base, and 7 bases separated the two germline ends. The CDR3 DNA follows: TGTGCCAGCAGCTTAGGATTCTGGAACACTGAAGCTTTCTTT. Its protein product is CASSLGFWNTEAFF.

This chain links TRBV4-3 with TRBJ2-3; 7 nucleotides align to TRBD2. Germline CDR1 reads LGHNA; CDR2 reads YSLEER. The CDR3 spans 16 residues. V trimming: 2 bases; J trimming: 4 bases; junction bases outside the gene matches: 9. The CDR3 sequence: CASSQPLAGGADTQYF. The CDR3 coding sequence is TGCGCCAGCAGCCAACCCCTAGCTGGGGGGGCAGATACGCAGTATTTT.

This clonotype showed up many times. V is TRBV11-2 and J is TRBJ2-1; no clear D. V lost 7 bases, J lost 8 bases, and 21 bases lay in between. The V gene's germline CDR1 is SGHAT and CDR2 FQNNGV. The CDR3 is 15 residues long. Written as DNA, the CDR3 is TGTGCCAGCACCTCCCCGGCTAGGCTGGTTGATGAGCAGTTCTTC. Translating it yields CASTSPARLVDEQFF.

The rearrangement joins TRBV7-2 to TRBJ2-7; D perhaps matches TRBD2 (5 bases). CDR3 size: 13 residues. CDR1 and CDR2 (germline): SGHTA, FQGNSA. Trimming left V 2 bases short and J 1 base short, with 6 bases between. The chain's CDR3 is CASSLTRSYEQYV. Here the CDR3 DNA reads TGTGCCAGCAGCTTAACTAGATCCTACGAGCAGTACGTC.

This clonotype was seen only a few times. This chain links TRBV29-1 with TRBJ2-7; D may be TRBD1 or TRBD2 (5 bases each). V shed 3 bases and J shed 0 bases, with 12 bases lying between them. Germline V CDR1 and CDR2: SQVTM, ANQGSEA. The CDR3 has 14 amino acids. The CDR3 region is CSVDEGSGSYEQYF. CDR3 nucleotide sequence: TGCAGCGTTGATGAGGGGTCGGGCTCCTACGAGCAGTACTTC.

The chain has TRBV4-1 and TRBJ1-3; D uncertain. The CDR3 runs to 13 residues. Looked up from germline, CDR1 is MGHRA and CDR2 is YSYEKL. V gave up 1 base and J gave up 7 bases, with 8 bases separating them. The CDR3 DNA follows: TGCGCCAGCAGCCAAGTACCGGAGAACACCATATATTTT. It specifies CASSQVPENTIYF.

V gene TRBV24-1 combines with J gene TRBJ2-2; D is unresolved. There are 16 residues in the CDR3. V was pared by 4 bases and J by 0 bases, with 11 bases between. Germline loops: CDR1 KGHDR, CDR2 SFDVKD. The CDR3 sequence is CATSDQTRPNTGELFF. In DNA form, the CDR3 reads TGTGCCACCAGTGACCAGACCCGTCCGAACACCGGGGAGCTGTTTTTT.

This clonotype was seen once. CDR3 sequence (DNA): TGTGCCACCTCTCACAGGGTGGGCAATCAGCCCCAGCATTTT. Translating gives CATSHRVGNQPQHF. This chain connects TRBV28 to TRBJ1-5; tentatively, D is TRBD1 (6 bases). The CDR3 covers 14 residues. The V gene lost 10 bases and the J gene lost 2 bases, with 15 bases spanning the gap. Germline V CDR1 and CDR2: MDHEN, SYDVKM.

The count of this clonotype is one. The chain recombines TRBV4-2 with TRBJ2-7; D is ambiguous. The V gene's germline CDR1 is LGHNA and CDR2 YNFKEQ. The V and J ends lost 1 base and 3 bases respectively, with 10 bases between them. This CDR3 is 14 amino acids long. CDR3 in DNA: TGTGCCAGCAGCCAAGGTAACGTTTACTACGAGCAGTACTTC. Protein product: CASSQGNVYYEQYF.

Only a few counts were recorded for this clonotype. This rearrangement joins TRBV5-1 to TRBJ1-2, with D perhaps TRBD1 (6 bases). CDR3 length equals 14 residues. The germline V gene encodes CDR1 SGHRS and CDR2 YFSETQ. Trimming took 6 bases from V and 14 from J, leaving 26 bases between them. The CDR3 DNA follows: TGCGCCAGCACGGGGGGGCGTCCCGGGAGCTATTGGACCTTC. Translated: CASTGGRPGSYWTF.

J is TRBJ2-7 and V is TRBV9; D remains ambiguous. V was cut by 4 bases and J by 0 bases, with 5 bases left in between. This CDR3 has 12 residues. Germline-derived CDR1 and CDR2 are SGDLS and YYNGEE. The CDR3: CASSTHSYEQYF. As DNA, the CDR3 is TGTGCCAGCAGCACCCACTCCTACGAGCAGTACTTC. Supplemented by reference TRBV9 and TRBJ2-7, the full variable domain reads DSGVTQTPKHLITATGQRVTLRCSPRSGDLSVYWYQQSLDQGLQFLIQYYNGEERAKGNILERFSAQQFPDLHSELNLSSLELGDSALYFCASSTHSYEQYFGPGTRLTVT.

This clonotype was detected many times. The CDR3 loop reads CASKGDAGVDTQYF. As DNA, the CDR3 is TGCGCCAGCAAAGGGGATGCGGGGGTAGATACGCAGTATTTT. The chain couples TRBV10-2 to TRBJ2-3; 7 bases fit TRBD2. The CDR3 contains 14 residues. V lost 7 bases to trimming and J lost 5 bases; unmatched junction nucleotides: 9. CDR1 WSHSY and CDR2 SAAADI come from the germline V gene.

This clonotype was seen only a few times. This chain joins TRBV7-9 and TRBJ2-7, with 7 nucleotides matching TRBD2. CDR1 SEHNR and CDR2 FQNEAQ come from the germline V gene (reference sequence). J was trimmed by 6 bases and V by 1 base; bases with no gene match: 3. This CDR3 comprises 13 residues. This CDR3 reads CASSLVSGAEQYF. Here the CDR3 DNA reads TGTGCCAGCAGCTTAGTCAGCGGGGCCGAGCAGTACTTC.

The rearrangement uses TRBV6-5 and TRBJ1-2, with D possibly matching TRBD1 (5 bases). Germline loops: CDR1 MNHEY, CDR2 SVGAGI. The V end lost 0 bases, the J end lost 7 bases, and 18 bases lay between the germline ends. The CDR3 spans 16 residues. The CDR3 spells CASSYSGLGRSGGYTF. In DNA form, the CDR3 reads TGTGCCAGCAGTTACTCGGGACTAGGGAGGAGTGGTGGCTACACCTTC.

For the CDR3, the DNA is TGTGCCAGCAGTGCGGTGGTGTCCTACAATGAGCAGTTCTTC. Its protein is CASSAVVSYNEQFF. The chain couples TRBV2 to TRBJ2-1; D is ambiguous. Trimming stripped 4 bases from V and 1 base from J, with 8 bases between. Germline V lookup: CDR1 SNHLY, CDR2 FYNNEI. The CDR3 is made up of 14 amino acids.

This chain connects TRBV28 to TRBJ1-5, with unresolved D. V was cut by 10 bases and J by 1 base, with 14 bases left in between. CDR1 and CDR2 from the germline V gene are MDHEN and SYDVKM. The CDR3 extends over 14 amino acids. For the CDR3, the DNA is TGTGCCACCCGATCCGGGGTAAGCAATCAGCCCCAGCATTTT. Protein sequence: CATRSGVSNQPQHF.

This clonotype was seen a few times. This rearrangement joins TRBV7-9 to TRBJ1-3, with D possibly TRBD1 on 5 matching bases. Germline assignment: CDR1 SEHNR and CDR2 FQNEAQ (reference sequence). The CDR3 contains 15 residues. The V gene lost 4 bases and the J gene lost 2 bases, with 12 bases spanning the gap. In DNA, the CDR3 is TGTGCCAGCAGCTCGCCCTGGGGGACTGGAAACACCATATATTTT. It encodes CASSSPWGTGNTIYF.